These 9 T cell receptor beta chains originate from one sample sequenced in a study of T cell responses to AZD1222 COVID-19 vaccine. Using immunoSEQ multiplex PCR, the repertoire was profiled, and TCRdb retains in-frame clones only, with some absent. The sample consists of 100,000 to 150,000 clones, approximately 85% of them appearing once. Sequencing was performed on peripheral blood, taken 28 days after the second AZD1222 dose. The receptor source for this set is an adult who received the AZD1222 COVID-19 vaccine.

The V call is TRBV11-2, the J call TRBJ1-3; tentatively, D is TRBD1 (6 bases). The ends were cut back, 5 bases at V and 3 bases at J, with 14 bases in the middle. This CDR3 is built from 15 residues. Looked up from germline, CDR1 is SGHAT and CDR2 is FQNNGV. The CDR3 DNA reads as TGTGCCAGCAGCCTCGGCAGGGGATATGGAAACACCATATATTTT. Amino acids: CASSLGRGYGNTIYF.

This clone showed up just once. The CDR3 is CASSESGGTYNEQFF. The CDR3 nucleotides are TGTGCCAGCAGCGAGAGCGGGGGGACCTACAATGAGCAGTTCTTC. V is TRBV9 and J is TRBJ2-1; 9 bases fit TRBD2. Germline V gene data show CDR1 as SGDLS and CDR2 as YYNGEE. V dropped 3 bases and J dropped 2; count of bases not matched to a gene: 3. This CDR3 region has 15 residues.

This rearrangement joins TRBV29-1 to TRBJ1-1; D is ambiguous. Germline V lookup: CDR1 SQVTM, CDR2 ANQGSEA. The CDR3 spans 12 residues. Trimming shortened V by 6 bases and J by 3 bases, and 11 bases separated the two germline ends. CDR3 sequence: CSVELGYTEAFF. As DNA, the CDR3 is TGCAGCGTCGAACTTGGGTACACTGAAGCTTTCTTT.

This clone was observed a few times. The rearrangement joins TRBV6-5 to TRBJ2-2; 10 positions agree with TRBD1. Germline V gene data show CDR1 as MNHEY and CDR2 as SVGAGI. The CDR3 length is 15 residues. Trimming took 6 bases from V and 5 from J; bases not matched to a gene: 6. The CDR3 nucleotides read TGTGCCAGCAGACCCGACAGGGGGCAGACCGGGGAGCTGTTTTTT. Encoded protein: CASRPDRGQTGELFF.

The DNA of the CDR3 is TGTGCCAGCAGTTTCTTCGCAGGGGGCGGAGGATATGGCTACACCTTC. Its translation: CASSFFAGGGGYGYTF. The chain uses TRBV28 and TRBJ1-2, with TRBD1 matching 8 bases. The CDR3 spans 16 residues. The J segment lost 5 bases and the V segment lost 3 bases, leaving 11 bases of the junction unmatched. Looked up from germline, CDR1 is MDHEN and CDR2 is SYDVKM.

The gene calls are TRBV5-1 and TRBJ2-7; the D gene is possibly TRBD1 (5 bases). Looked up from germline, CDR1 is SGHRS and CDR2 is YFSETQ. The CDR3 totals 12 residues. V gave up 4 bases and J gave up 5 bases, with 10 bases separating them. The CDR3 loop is CASSPQGNEQYF. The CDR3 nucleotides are TGCGCCAGCAGCCCTCAGGGTAACGAGCAGTACTTC.

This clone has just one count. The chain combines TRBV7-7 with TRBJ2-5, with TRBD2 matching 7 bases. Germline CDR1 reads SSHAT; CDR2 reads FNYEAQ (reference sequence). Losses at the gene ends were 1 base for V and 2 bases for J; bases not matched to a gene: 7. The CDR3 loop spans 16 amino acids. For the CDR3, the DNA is TGTGCCAGCAGCTTAGGCTCCAGCGGGGCACAAGAGACCCAGTACTTC. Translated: CASSLGSSGAQETQYF.

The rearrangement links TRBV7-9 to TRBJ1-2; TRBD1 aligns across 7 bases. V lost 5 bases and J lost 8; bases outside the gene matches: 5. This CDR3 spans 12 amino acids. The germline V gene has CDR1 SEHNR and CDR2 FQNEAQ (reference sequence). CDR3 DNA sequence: TGTGCCAGCAGCCCCGGGACAGACGGCTACACCTTC. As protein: CASSPGTDGYTF.

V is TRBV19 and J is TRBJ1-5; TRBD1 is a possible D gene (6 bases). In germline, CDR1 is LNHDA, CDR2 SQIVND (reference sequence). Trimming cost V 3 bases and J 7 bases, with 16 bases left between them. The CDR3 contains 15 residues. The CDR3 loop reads CASSMGGASSQPQHF. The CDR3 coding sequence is TGTGCCAGTAGTATGGGGGGGGCGTCTAGCCAGCCCCAGCATTTT.